The 17 T cell receptor beta chains below come from one sample, sequenced in a study of OX40 agonist ivuxolimab in advanced cancers. Produced via immunoSEQ multiplex PCR; TCRdb's table is partial and in-frame only. The sample has tens of thousands of clones; around 90% are singletons. This material consisted of CD4+ or CD8+ T cells sorted from blood, taken in a trial of the OX40 agonist ivuxolimab. The receptors shown here come from an adult with an advanced solid tumor such as melanoma, head and neck, liver or kidney cancer.

The rearrangement links TRBV10-3 to TRBJ2-1; TRBD2 agrees at 14 bases. In germline, CDR1 is ENHRY, CDR2 SYGVKD. V was pared by 5 bases and J by 8 bases, with 11 bases of the junction left unmatched. The CDR3 length is 17 residues. Here the CDR3 DNA reads TGTGCCATCAGTCAATTCGGGACTAGCGGGAGCGGCGATGAGCAGTTCTTC. Protein product: CAISQFGTSGSGDEQFF.

The rearrangement links TRBV28 to TRBJ2-3; TRBD2 matches at 7 bases. The V gene end was trimmed by 6 bases and the J gene end by 6 bases; junction bases not matched to a gene: 3. The CDR3 is made up of 12 amino acids. CDR1 is MDHEN and CDR2 is SYDVKM in the germline V gene. The CDR3 reads CASRGGIDTQYF. The CDR3 DNA is TGTGCCAGCAGGGGGGGGATTGATACGCAGTATTTT.

V and J are TRBV11-3 and TRBJ2-7, with D possibly TRBD2 on 5 matching bases. CDR1 and CDR2 (germline): SGHNT, YENEEA. With 0 bases removed from V and 2 bases from J, the gap between germline ends came to 20 bases. The CDR3 consists of 18 residues. The CDR3, as DNA: TGTGCCAGCAGCTTAGAATCCCCCAGGACTGATGCTGCCTACGAGCAGTACTTC. It yields the protein CASSLESPRTDAAYEQYF.

This sequence joins TRBV9 and TRBJ2-4; no reliable D call. The CDR3 length is 16 residues. In germline, CDR1 is SGDLS, CDR2 YYNGEE. Between the trimmed V and J ends, which lost 0 bases and 8 bases, there was a span of 18 bases. CDR3 sequence reads: CASSVDGTRNIDIQYF. DNA for the CDR3: TGTGCCAGCAGCGTAGACGGTACAAGGAATATTGACATTCAGTACTTC. Using reference TRBV9 and TRBJ2-4 for the parts outside the CDR3, the full variable domain is DSGVTQTPKHLITATGQRVTLRCSPRSGDLSVYWYQQSLDQGLQFLIQYYNGEERAKGNILERFSAQQFPDLHSELNLSSLELGDSALYFCASSVDGTRNIDIQYFGAGTRLSVL.

This clone was observed a single time. This chain uses TRBV4-1 with TRBJ1-2, with D hard to call. Trimming stripped 3 bases from V and 4 bases from J, with 12 bases between. The CDR3 length is 14 residues. Germline loops: CDR1 MGHRA, CDR2 YSYEKL. CDR3 sequence reads: CASSQQAGVYGYTF. CDR3 nucleotide sequence: TGCGCCAGCAGCCAGCAAGCCGGGGTCTATGGCTACACCTTC.

V and J are TRBV6-1 and TRBJ2-1; D is unclear. This CDR3 comprises 13 residues. V shed 8 bases and J shed 0 bases, with 8 bases lying between them. The germline V gene has CDR1 MNHNS and CDR2 SASEGT. The CDR3 nucleotides are TGTGCCAGCTCCGGAAGCTCCTACAATGAGCAGTTCTTC. Its translation: CASSGSSYNEQFF.

The chain couples TRBV19 to TRBJ2-7; a weak D match, TRBD2 (5 bases). With 4 bases removed from V and 1 base from J, the gap between germline ends came to 17 bases. Per the germline V gene, CDR1 is LNHDA and CDR2 is SQIVND (reference sequence). The CDR3 is made up of 16 amino acids. Here the CDR3 DNA reads TGTGCCAGTAGTACACCCCTAGGACTGATATCCTACGAGCAGTACTTC. It yields the protein CASSTPLGLISYEQYF.

This chain joins TRBV19 and TRBJ1-2; D gene unclear. The germline V and J ends were trimmed by 7 bases and 4 bases, with 13 bases remaining between them. Germline loops: CDR1 LNHDA, CDR2 SQIVND (reference sequence). The CDR3 runs to 13 residues. The CDR3 region is CASKDSFGYGYTF. The CDR3 bases are TGTGCCAGTAAGGACTCCTTCGGCTATGGCTACACCTTC.

This chain links TRBV29-1 with TRBJ2-3; perhaps TRBD1 as D (5 bases). Germline-derived CDR1 and CDR2 are SQVTM and ANQGSEA. The V end was cut by 2 bases, the J end by 1 base, with 7 bases between. The CDR3 runs to 13 residues. CDR3 nucleotide sequence: TGCAGCGTTGAAAAAGGGGGCACAGATACGCAGTATTTT. This codes for CSVEKGGTDTQYF.

The V and J genes are TRBV7-9 and TRBJ2-7; 7 nucleotides align to TRBD1. There are 16 residues in the CDR3. The V gene end was trimmed by 5 bases and the J gene end by 13 bases; junction bases not matched to a gene: 23. CDR1 SEHNR and CDR2 FQNEAQ come from the germline V gene (reference sequence). The CDR3 region is CASSPPRSPSTGPHYF. In DNA form, the CDR3 reads TGTGCCAGCAGCCCCCCTCGATCCCCGTCGACAGGGCCCCACTACTTC.

The V gene is TRBV25-1, the J gene TRBJ1-1, with a weak D call TRBD1 (5 bases). Per germline, CDR1 MGHDK and CDR2 SYGVNS. The CDR3 is 15 amino acids. Between the trimmed V and J ends, which lost 2 bases and 4 bases, there was a span of 14 bases. As DNA, the CDR3 is TGTGCCAGCAGTGAAGCAGGGCAGGGACGCACTGAAGCTTTCTTT. This codes for CASSEAGQGRTEAFF. Filled out from reference TRBV25-1 and TRBJ1-1, the complete variable domain reads EADIYQTPRYLVIGTGKKITLECSQTMGHDKMYWYQQDPGMELHLIHYSYGVNSTEKGDLSSESTVSRIRTEHFPLTLESARPSHTSQYLCASSEAGQGRTEAFFGQGTRLTVV.

V usage is TRBV4-2 and J usage is TRBJ2-1; 8 bases are shared with TRBD1. Germline assignment: CDR1 LGHNA and CDR2 YNFKEQ. Unmatched junction bases numbered 14, after V lost 4 bases and J lost 9 bases. This CDR3 region has 16 residues. The CDR3 DNA is TGTGCCAGCAGCCCCATACGACCAGGGGGCGCGGGTGAGCAGTTCTTC. It codes for CASSPIRPGGAGEQFF.

The chain combines TRBV7-8 with TRBJ2-7; D unresolved. The CDR3 is 13 residues long. The V gene's germline CDR1 is SGHVS and CDR2 FQNEAQ. Trimming shortened V by 0 bases and J by 4 bases, and 7 bases separated the two germline ends. The CDR3 is CASSLAAGYEQYF. The CDR3 nucleotides read TGTGCCAGCAGCTTAGCGGCAGGTTACGAGCAGTACTTC.

Only a few counts were recorded for this clone. The J gene is TRBJ1-1, the V gene TRBV2; D is unresolved. Germline V CDR1 and CDR2: SNHLY, FYNNEI. V was cut by 5 bases and J by 8 bases, with 6 bases left in between. The CDR3 covers 10 residues. The CDR3 loop is CASSRREAFF. Written as DNA, the CDR3 is TGTGCCAGCAGTAGACGGGAAGCTTTCTTT.

This chain connects TRBV5-1 to TRBJ1-4, with 8 bases lining up with TRBD1. The CDR3 is 14 residues long. Per the germline V gene, CDR1 is SGHRS and CDR2 is YFSETQ. V trimming: 5 bases; J trimming: 8 bases; junction bases outside the gene matches: 8. The CDR3 region is CASSPMAGGEKLFF. DNA for the CDR3: TGCGCCAGCAGTCCGATGGCAGGGGGCGAAAAACTGTTTTTT.

This chain links TRBV20-1 with TRBJ1-3; D uncertain. This CDR3 has 11 amino acids. Germline CDR1 is DFQATT and CDR2 is SNEGSKA (reference sequence). The V and J ends lost 3 bases and 4 bases respectively, with 4 bases between them. This CDR3 reads CSARSGNTIYF. The DNA for the CDR3 is TGCAGTGCTAGGTCCGGAAACACCATATATTTT.

CDR3 residues: CASSPERKGPYEQYF. CDR3 nucleotides: TGTGCCAGCAGCCCGGAGCGGAAAGGCCCCTACGAGCAGTACTTC. The chain combines TRBV5-5 with TRBJ2-7; the D gene is possibly TRBD2 (5 bases). In germline, CDR1 is SGHKS, CDR2 YYEKEE (reference sequence). V lost 4 bases, J lost 2 bases, and 16 bases lay in between. The CDR3 runs 15 residues.